The 4 T cell receptor beta chains below come from one sample, sequenced in a study of T-cell memory formation after mild COVID-19. MiXCR was run by TCRdb on the 5' RACE reads, yielding one entry per CDR3 protein. Among tens of thousands of distinct CDR3 sequences listed, 6% to 7% were seen once. The sample consisted of PBMCs or a T cell subset sorted from them (not recorded which). The receptors shown here come from an adult who had mild COVID-19 (a few samples of this study predate the infection). Cell type and time point are not known.

The J gene is TRBJ2-2, the V gene TRBV21-1; the D call in the table, TRBD1, was not verified against the DNA. TRBV21-1 is marked as a pseudogene. The CDR3 covers 16 residues. CDR3 DNA: TGTGCCAGCAGGAGAGACAGCCGGGCAGAGCCCGGGGAGCTGTTTTTT. This sequence encodes CASRRDSRAEPGELFF.

There are a few counts of this clonotype. The rearrangement joins TRBV5-1 to TRBJ1-2, with TRBD1 matching 8 bases. The CDR3 is 14 amino acids. V trimming: 4 bases; J trimming: 4 bases; junction bases outside the gene matches: 6. The V gene's germline CDR1 is SGHRS and CDR2 YFSETQ. DNA of the CDR3: TGCGCCAGCAGCGCCGGACAGGGCGGCTATGGCTACACCTTC. As protein: CASSAGQGGYGYTF.

This clonotype was observed at least ten times. The chain uses TRBV23-1 and TRBJ2-6; D not resolved. TRBV23-1 is an ORF, with its function uncertain. The CDR3 length is 16 residues. Trimming stripped 8 bases from V and 0 bases from J, with 14 bases between. The chain's CDR3 is CASPSTLSSGANVLTF. In DNA form, the CDR3 reads TGCGCCAGCCCCTCGACTTTGAGCTCTGGGGCCAACGTCCTGACTTTC.

This clonotype was counted between two and nine times. The genes are TRBV5-4 and TRBJ2-7; maybe TRBD1 (6 bases). The CDR3 covers 15 residues. The germline CDR1 and CDR2 sequences are SGHNT and YYREEE (reference sequence). The V gene lost 3 bases and the J gene lost 3 bases, with 16 bases spanning the gap. CDR3 sequence reads: CASSSLRGSYYEQYF. The CDR3 nucleotides read TGTGCCAGCAGCTCCCTGAGGGGGTCGTACTACGAGCAGTACTTC. Variable domain in full (rest from reference TRBV5-4 and TRBJ2-7): ETGVTQSPTHLIKTRGQQVTLRCSSQSGHNTVSWYQQALGQGPQFIFQYYREEENGRGNFPPRFSGLQFPNYSSELNVNALELDDSALYLCASSSLRGSYYEQYFGPGTRLTVT.